These 21 T cell receptor beta chains originate from one sample sequenced in a study of cytomegalovirus exposure and HLA in healthy donors. The PCR was carried out with 60 Vbeta primers and 13 Jbeta primers. TCRdb's copy holds only in-frame clones and misses some; the assay was immunoSEQ multiplex PCR. The data contain 120,000 to 150,000 clones, approximately 86% of them singletons. What was sequenced was PBMCs. The receptors derive from a woman aged 40 to 50 in good health and CMV-seronegative.

This CDR3 reads CASSPQAGGSVYGYTF. The CDR3 DNA is TGTGCCAGCAGTCCACAGGCAGGGGGCTCAGTCTATGGCTACACCTTC. The chain carries TRBV6-6 and TRBJ1-2, with 8 bases identical to TRBD1. The CDR3 length is 16 residues. Trimming took 5 bases from V and 4 from J; bases not matched to a gene: 12. Germline V lookup: CDR1 MNHNY, CDR2 SVGAGI (reference sequence).

The rearrangement joins TRBV4-2 to TRBJ1-5; D not resolved. The CDR3 covers 14 residues. Trimming took 1 base from V and 7 from J, leaving 11 bases between them. The germline V gene encodes CDR1 LGHNA and CDR2 YNFKEQ. The DNA of the CDR3 is TGTGCCAGCAGCCAAGGTTATGGCGGGCAGCCCCAGCATTTT. It codes for CASSQGYGGQPQHF.

V usage is TRBV6-5 and J usage is TRBJ1-5; no definite D call. This CDR3 has 14 residues. The V gene lost 2 bases and the J gene lost 5 bases, with 10 bases spanning the gap. Germline V gives CDR1 MNHEY, CDR2 SVGAGI. The CDR3 DNA is TGTGCCAGCAGTTACGCAGGAATTGATCAGCCCCAGCATTTT. Translation gives CASSYAGIDQPQHF.

The chain links TRBV10-3 to TRBJ2-3, with D maybe TRBD1 (5 bases). The CDR3 runs 14 residues. Trimming pared 6 bases from V and 4 bases from J, leaving 14 bases between. Germline V CDR1 and CDR2: ENHRY, SYGVKD. This chain's CDR3 is CAISLAGFSDTQYF. As DNA, the CDR3 is TGTGCCATCAGCCTTGCAGGGTTCTCAGATACGCAGTATTTT.

This clone occurred a few times. V is TRBV7-8 and J is TRBJ2-1; 7 bases are shared with TRBD2. The CDR3 runs 18 residues. Germline V gives CDR1 SGHVS, CDR2 FQNEAQ. Losses at the gene ends were 4 bases for V and 0 bases for J; bases not matched to a gene: 12. The CDR3 here is CASSSFSRLAASYNEQFF. The CDR3 DNA reads as TGTGCCAGCAGCTCCTTCTCGAGGCTAGCGGCCTCCTACAATGAGCAGTTCTTC. Full variable domain (rest looked up from reference TRBV7-8 and TRBJ2-1): GAGVSQSPRYKVAKRGQDVALRCDPISGHVSLFWYQQALGQGPEFLTYFQNEAQLDKSGLPSDRFFAERPEGSVSTLKIQRTQQEDSAVYLCASSSFSRLAASYNEQFFGPGTRLTVL.

This chain joins TRBV6-5 and TRBJ2-3, with TRBD2 as a possible D gene (6 bases). The V end lost 10 bases, the J end lost 1 base, and 12 bases lay between the germline ends. Germline CDR1 is MNHEY and CDR2 is SVGAGI. This CDR3 region has 13 residues. CDR3 nucleotides: TGTGCCACCAAACCGGGGGGCACAGATACGCAGTATTTT. Residues: CATKPGGTDTQYF.

The chain recombines TRBV11-2 with TRBJ2-4, with TRBD1 as a possible D gene (5 bases). Germline CDR1 reads SGHAT; CDR2 reads FQNNGV. There are 14 residues in the CDR3. V lost 1 base to trimming and J lost 7 bases, with 11 bases between them. Here the CDR3 reads CASSLARVSNIQYF. For the CDR3, the DNA is TGTGCCAGCAGCTTAGCCAGGGTGTCGAACATTCAGTACTTC.

This clone showed up just once. The gene calls are TRBV6-5 and TRBJ2-2, with D possibly being TRBD2 (5 bases). Trimming shortened V by 3 bases and J by 0 bases, and 11 bases separated the two germline ends. There are 16 residues in the CDR3. CDR1 and CDR2 (germline): MNHEY, SVGAGI. The CDR3 reads CASSYFSGANTGELFF. The CDR3 bases are TGTGCCAGCAGTTATTTCAGCGGCGCGAACACCGGGGAGCTGTTTTTT.

The J gene is TRBJ2-3, the V gene TRBV25-1; 8 bases match TRBD2. V was clipped by 7 bases and J by 2 bases; unmatched bases: 2. The CDR3 is 13 residues long. Germline lookup yields CDR1 MGHDK and CDR2 SYGVNS. The CDR3 DNA reads TGTGCCAGCACGCGGGGGGACACAGATACGCAGTATTTT. This sequence encodes CASTRGDTDTQYF.

This chain connects TRBV9 to TRBJ2-1; D is possibly TRBD2 (6 bases). Trimming stripped 4 bases from V and 7 bases from J, with 18 bases between. CDR3 length: 15 residues. Germline V lookup: CDR1 SGDLS, CDR2 YYNGEE. DNA for the CDR3: TGTGCCAGCAGCCCGGGCCCGGGGGTCGGGAATGAGCAGTTCTTC. It specifies CASSPGPGVGNEQFF.

V is TRBV5-6 and J is TRBJ2-5; 9 bases fit TRBD2. The closer fit of TRBJ2-7 to the DNA end suggests the J call may be wrong. The CDR3 totals 14 residues. Germline V gives CDR1 SGHDT, CDR2 YYEEEE. Written as DNA, the CDR3 is TGTGCCAGCAGCTCCCTAGCGGGATCCTACGAGCAGTACTTC. This translates into CASSSLAGSYEQYF.

The CDR3 is CASSGSGVVDTQYF. The CDR3 bases are TGTGCCAGCAGTGGATCAGGGGTTGTAGATACGCAGTATTTT. The rearrangement joins TRBV6-1 to TRBJ2-3; tentative D call: TRBD1 (6 bases). V lost 4 bases, J lost 5 bases, and 13 bases lay in between. The V gene's germline CDR1 is MNHNS and CDR2 SASEGT. This CDR3 has 14 residues.

This chain joins TRBV19 and TRBJ1-5, with D maybe TRBD1 (5 bases). Trimming took 8 bases from V and 1 from J, leaving 15 bases between them. Germline assignment: CDR1 LNHDA and CDR2 SQIVND (reference sequence). The CDR3 runs to 15 residues. For the CDR3, the DNA is TGTGCCAGTGACAGAGGTGGAAGAAGCAATCAGCCCCAGCATTTT. This sequence encodes CASDRGGRSNQPQHF.

The J gene is TRBJ2-7, the V gene TRBV6-1; 9 nucleotides line up with TRBD2. The CDR3 runs to 13 residues. V shed 4 bases, J shed 3 bases, and the junction held 1 base outside the gene matches. CDR1 is MNHNS, CDR2 SASEGT, per germline. CDR3 loop: CASSGLAVYEQYF. The DNA of the CDR3 is TGTGCCAGCAGTGGACTAGCGGTCTACGAGCAGTACTTC.

The genes are TRBV7-8 and TRBJ2-4; D is undetermined. Germline CDR1 and CDR2: SGHVS and FQNEAQ. The germline V and J ends were trimmed by 5 bases and 0 bases, with 17 bases remaining between them. The CDR3 loop spans 17 amino acids. The CDR3 here is CASSVSNRMLAKNIQYF. The DNA of the CDR3 is TGTGCCAGCAGCGTATCTAATCGCATGCTAGCCAAAAACATTCAGTACTTC.

The gene calls are TRBV4-2 and TRBJ1-6; the D gene is possibly TRBD1 (6 bases). Germline V CDR1 and CDR2: LGHNA, YNFKEQ. The CDR3 contains 14 residues. Deletions cut 4 bases from V and 11 bases from J, with 15 bases between. The CDR3 here is CASSPGRTVPPLHF. The CDR3 region has the DNA TGTGCCAGCAGCCCAGGCCGGACAGTCCCACCCCTCCACTTT.

The chain combines TRBV5-1 with TRBJ2-6; D call uncertain. Germline V gives CDR1 SGHRS, CDR2 YFSETQ. The CDR3 spans 15 residues. Trimming took 4 bases from V and 0 from J, leaving 8 bases between them. The CDR3 sequence: CASSPSGSGANVLTF. CDR3 nucleotides: TGCGCCAGCAGCCCGTCAGGCTCTGGGGCCAACGTCCTGACTTTC.

The chain combines TRBV10-3 with TRBJ1-5; D not resolved. Per germline, CDR1 ENHRY and CDR2 SYGVKD. The length of the CDR3 is 13 residues. The V end was cut by 3 bases, the J end by 6 bases, with 9 bases between. CDR3 in amino acids: CAISDQRSQPQHF. Here the CDR3 DNA reads TGTGCCATCAGTGATCAGCGGAGTCAGCCCCAGCATTTT.

The chain combines TRBV11-3 with TRBJ2-7; tentatively, D is TRBD1 (5 bases). The CDR3 is 13 residues long. Trimming shortened V by 3 bases and J by 3 bases, and 9 bases separated the two germline ends. The germline CDR1 and CDR2 sequences are SGHNT and YENEEA. CDR3 DNA sequence: TGTGCCAGCAGCTTCCAGGGTAGCTACGAGCAGTACTTC. Translating it yields CASSFQGSYEQYF.

The J gene is TRBJ2-7, the V gene TRBV5-1; 9 bases fit TRBD1. Per the germline V gene, CDR1 is SGHRS and CDR2 is YFSETQ. This CDR3 is built from 15 residues. The J segment lost 1 base and the V segment lost 4 bases, leaving 6 bases of the junction unmatched. CDR3 nucleotides: TGCGCCAGCAGCAACAGGGGGCACGTGTCCTACGAGCAGTACTTC. Translated: CASSNRGHVSYEQYF.

The rearrangement joins TRBV6-4 to TRBJ1-6; D remains ambiguous. Trimming shortened V by 6 bases and J by 5 bases, and 11 bases separated the two germline ends. The CDR3 has 14 residues. CDR1 and CDR2 from the germline V gene are MRHNA and SNTAGT. Here the CDR3 DNA reads TGTGCCAGCAGCCCTCGGGAGGATAATTCACCCCTCCACTTT. Translated, it gives CASSPREDNSPLHF.